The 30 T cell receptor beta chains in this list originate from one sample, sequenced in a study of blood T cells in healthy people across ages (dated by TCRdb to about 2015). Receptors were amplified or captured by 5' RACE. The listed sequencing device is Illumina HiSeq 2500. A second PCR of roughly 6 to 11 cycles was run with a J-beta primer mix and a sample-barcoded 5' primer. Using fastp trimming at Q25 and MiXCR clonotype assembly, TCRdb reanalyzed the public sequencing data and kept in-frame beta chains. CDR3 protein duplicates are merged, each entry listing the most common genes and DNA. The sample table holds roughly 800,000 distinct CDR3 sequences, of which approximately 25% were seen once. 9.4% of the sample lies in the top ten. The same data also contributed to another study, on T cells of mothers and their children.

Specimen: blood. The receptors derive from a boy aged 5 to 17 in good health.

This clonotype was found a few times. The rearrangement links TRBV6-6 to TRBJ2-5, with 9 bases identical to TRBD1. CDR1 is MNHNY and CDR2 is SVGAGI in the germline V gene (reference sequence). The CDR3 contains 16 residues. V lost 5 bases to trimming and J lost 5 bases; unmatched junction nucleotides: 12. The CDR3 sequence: CASSRDRVPSGETQYF. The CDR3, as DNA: TGTGCCAGCAGTCGGGACAGGGTCCCAAGCGGGGAGACCCAGTACTTC.

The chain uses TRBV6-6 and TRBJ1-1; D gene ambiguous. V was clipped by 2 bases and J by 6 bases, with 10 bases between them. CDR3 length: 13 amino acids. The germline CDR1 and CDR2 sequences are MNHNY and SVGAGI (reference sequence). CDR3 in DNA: TGTGCCAGCAGTTACCCCACAAAAGCTGAAGCTTTCTTT. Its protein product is CASSYPTKAEAFF.

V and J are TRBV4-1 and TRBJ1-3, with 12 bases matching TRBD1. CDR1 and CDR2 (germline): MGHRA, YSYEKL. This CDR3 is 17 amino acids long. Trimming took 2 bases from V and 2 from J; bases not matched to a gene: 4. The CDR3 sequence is CASSQPGQGAPGNTIYF. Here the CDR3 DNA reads TGCGCCAGCAGCCAACCGGGACAGGGGGCGCCTGGAAACACCATATATTTT.

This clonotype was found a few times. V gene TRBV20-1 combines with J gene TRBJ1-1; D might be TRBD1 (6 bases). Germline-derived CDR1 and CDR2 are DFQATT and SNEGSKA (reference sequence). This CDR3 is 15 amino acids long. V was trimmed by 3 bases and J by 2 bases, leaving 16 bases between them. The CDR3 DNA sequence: TGCAGTGCTAGTAACTCGTGGACAGCTAACACTGAAGCTTTCTTT. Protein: CSASNSWTANTEAFF.

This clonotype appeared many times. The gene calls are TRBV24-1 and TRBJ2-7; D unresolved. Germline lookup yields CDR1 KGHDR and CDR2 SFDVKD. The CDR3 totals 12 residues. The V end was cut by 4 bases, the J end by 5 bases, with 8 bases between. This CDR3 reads CATSDPADEQYF. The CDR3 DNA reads TGTGCCACCAGTGACCCTGCGGACGAGCAGTACTTC.

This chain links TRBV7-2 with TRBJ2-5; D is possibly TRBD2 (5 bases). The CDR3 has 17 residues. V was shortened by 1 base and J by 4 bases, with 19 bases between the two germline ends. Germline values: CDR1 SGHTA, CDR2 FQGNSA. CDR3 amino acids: CASSLDGIASSGETQYF. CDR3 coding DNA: TGTGCCAGCAGCTTAGATGGTATAGCGTCTTCTGGAGAGACCCAGTACTTC.

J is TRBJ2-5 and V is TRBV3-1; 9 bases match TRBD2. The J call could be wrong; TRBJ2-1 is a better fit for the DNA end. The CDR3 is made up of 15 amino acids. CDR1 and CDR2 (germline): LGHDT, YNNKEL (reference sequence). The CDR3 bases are TGTGCCAGCAACCTAGCGGGAACCCCCTACAATGAGCAGTTCTTC. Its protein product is CASNLAGTPYNEQFF.

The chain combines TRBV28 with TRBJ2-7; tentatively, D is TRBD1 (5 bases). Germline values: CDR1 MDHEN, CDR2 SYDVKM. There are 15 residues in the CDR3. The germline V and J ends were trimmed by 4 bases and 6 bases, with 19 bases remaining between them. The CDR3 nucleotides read TGTGCCAGCAGTTCACGCCTCAAATCAGGGTCCGAGCAGTACTTC. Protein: CASSSRLKSGSEQYF. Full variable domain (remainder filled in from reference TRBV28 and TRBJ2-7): DVKVTQSSRYLVKRTGEKVFLECVQDMDHENMFWYRQDPGLGLRLIYFSYDVKMKEKGDIPEGYSVSREKKERFSLILESASTNQTSMYLCASSSRLKSGSEQYFGPGTRLTVT.

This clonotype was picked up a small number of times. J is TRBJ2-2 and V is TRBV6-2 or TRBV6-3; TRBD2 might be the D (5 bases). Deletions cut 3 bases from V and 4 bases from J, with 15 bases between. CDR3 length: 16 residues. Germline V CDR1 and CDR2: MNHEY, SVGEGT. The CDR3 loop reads CASSYWSPSGTGELFF. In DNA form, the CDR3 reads TGTGCCAGCAGTTATTGGTCCCCCAGCGGCACCGGGGAGCTGTTTTTT.

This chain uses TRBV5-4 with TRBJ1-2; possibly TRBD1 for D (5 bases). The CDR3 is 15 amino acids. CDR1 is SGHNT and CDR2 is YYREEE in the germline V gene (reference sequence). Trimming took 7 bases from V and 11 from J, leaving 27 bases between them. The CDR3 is CASSSNLAGYSRYTF. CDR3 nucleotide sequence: TGTGCCAGCTCCTCAAACCTGGCAGGGTATAGTCGTTACACCTTC.

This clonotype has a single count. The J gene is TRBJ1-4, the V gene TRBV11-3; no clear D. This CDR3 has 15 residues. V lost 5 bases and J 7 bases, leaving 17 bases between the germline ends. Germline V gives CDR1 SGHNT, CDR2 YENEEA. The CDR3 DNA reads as TGTGCCAGCAGCCCAGGTTCAGGAGAAGGTGAAAAACTGTTTTTT. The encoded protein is CASSPGSGEGEKLFF. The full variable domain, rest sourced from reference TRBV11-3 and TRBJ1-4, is EAGVVQSPRYKIIEKKQPVAFWCNPISGHNTLYWYLQNLGQGPELLIRYENEEAVDDSQLPKDRFSAERLKGVDSTLKIQPAELGDSAVYLCASSPGSGEGEKLFFGSGTQLSVL.

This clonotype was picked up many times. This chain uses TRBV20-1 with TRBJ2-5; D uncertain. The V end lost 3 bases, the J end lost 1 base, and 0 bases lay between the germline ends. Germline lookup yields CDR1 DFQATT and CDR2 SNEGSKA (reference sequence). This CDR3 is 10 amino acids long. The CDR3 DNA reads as TGCAGTGCTAGCCAAGAGACCCAGTACTTC. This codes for CSASQETQYF.

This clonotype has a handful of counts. DNA for the CDR3: TGTGCCAGCAGTGCAGACAGATACTACGAGCAGTACTTC. Translating it yields CASSADRYYEQYF. The chain combines TRBV27 with TRBJ2-7; perhaps TRBD1 as D (5 bases). The germline gives CDR1 MNHEY, CDR2 SMNVEV (reference sequence). Trimming stripped 5 bases from V and 3 bases from J, with 11 bases between. CDR3 size: 13 residues.

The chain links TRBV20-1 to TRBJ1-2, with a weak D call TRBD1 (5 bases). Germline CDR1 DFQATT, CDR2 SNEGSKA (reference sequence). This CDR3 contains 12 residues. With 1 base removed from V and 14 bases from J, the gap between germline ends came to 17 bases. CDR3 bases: TGCAGTGCTAGAGTCCGGGACCTTATTATAACCTTC. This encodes CSARVRDLIITF.

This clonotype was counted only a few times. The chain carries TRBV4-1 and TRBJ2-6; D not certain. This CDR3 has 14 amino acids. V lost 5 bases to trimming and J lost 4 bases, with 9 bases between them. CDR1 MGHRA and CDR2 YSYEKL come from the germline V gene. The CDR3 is CASSDTPGANVLTF. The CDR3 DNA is TGCGCCAGCAGCGACACCCCGGGGGCCAACGTCCTGACTTTC.

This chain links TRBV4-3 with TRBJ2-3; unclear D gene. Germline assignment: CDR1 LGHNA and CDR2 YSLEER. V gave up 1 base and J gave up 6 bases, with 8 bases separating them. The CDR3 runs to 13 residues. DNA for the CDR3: TGCGCCAGCAGCCAAGTGGAGAGGGATACGCAGTATTTT. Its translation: CASSQVERDTQYF.

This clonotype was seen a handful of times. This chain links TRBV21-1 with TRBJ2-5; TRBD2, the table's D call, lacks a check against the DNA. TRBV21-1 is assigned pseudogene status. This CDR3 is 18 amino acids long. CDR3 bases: TGTGCCAGCAGCAAAGTACTTTGCAGGGAGCCTCTCCAAGAGACCCAGTACTTC. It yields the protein CASSKVLCREPLQETQYF.

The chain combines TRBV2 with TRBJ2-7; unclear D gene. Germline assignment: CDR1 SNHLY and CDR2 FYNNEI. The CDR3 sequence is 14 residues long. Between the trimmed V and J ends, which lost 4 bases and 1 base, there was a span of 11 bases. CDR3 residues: CASSASDASYEQYF. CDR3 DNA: TGTGCCAGCAGTGCGTCGGACGCATCCTACGAGCAGTACTTC. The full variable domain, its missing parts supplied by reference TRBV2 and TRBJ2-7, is EPEVTQTPSHQVTQMGQEVILRCVPISNHLYFYWYRQILGQKVEFLVSFYNNEISEKSEIFDDQFSVERPDGSNFTLKIRSTKLEDSAMYFCASSASDASYEQYFGPGTRLTVT.

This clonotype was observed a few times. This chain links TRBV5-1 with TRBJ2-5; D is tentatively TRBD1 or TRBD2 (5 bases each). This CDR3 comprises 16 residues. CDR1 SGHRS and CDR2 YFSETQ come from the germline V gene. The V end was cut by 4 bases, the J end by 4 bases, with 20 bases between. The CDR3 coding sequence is TGCGCCAGCAGCCCCTCCCCCGACGGGACCGGAGAGACCCAGTACTTC. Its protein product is CASSPSPDGTGETQYF.

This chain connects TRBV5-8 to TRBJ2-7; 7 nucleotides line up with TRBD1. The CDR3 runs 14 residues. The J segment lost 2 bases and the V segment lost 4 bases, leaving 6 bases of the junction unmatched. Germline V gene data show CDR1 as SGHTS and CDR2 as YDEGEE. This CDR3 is CASSHWDSPYEQYF. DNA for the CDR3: TGTGCCAGCAGCCATTGGGACAGCCCCTACGAGCAGTACTTC.

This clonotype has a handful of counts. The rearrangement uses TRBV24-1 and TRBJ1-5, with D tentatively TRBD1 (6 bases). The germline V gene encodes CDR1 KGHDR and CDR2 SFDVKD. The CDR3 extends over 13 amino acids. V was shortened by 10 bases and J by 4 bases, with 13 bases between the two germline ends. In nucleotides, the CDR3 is TGTGCCACTCGTGGGGGCGCAAATCAGCCCCAGCATTTT. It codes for CATRGGANQPQHF.

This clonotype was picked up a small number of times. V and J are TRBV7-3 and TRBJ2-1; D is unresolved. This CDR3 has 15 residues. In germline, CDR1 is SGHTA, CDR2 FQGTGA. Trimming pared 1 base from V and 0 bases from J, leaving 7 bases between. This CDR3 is CASSLIQSSYNEQFF. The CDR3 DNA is TGTGCCAGCAGCTTAATCCAAAGCTCCTACAATGAGCAGTTCTTC. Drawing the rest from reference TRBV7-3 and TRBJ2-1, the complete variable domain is GAGVSQTPSNKVTEKGKYVELRCDPISGHTALYWYRQSLGQGPEFLIYFQGTGAADDSGLPNDRFFAVRPEGSVSTLKIQRTERGDSAVYLCASSLIQSSYNEQFFGPGTRLTVL.

This chain's CDR3 is CASSQGGLEQFF. The CDR3 bases are TGTGCCAGCAGCCAAGGAGGGTTGGAGCAGTTCTTC. The gene calls are TRBV3-1 and TRBJ2-1; D might be TRBD2 (5 bases). Trimming removed 1 base from V and 10 bases from J, with 8 bases in between. This CDR3 is built from 12 residues. The germline CDR1 and CDR2 sequences are LGHDT and YNNKEL (reference sequence).

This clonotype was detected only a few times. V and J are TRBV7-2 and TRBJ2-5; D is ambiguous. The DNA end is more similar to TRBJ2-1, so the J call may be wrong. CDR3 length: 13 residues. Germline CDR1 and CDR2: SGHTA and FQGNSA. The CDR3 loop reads CASSFGQHREQFF. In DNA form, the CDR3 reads TGTGCCAGCAGCTTCGGCCAGCACCGTGAGCAGTTCTTC.

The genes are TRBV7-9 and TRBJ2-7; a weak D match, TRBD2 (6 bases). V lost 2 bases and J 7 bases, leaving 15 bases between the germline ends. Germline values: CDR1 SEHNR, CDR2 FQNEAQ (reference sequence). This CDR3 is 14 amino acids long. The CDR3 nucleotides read TGTGCCAGCAGCTTATGGGGGGACTTTGGGGAGCAGTACTTC. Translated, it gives CASSLWGDFGEQYF.

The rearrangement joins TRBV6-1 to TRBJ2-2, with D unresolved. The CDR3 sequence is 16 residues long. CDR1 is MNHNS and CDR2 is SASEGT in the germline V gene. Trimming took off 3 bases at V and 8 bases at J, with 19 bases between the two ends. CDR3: CASSDNSLIVSGELFF. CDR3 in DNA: TGTGCCAGCAGTGACAACTCCCTGATCGTTAGTGGGGAGCTGTTTTTT.

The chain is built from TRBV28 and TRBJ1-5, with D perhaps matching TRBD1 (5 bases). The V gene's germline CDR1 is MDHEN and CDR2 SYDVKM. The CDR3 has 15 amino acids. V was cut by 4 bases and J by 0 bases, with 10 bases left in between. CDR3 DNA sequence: TGTGCCAGCAGTTCACAGGACTATAGCAATCAGCCCCAGCATTTT. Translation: CASSSQDYSNQPQHF.

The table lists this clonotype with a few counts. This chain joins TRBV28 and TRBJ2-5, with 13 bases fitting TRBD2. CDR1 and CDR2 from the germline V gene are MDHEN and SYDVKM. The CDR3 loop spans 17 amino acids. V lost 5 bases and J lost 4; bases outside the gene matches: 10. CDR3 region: CASSMTPGLAGTETQYF. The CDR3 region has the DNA TGTGCCAGCAGTATGACACCGGGACTAGCGGGAACAGAGACCCAGTACTTC.

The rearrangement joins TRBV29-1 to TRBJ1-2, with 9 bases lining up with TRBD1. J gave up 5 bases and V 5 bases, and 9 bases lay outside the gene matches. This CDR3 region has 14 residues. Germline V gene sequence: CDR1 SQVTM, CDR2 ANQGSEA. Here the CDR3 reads CSVTKRGQGYGYTF. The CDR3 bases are TGCAGCGTTACTAAAAGGGGACAGGGATATGGCTACACCTTC. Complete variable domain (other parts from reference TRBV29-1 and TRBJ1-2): SAVISQKPSRDICQRGTSLTIQCQVDSQVTMMFWYRQQPGQSLTLIATANQGSEATYESGFVIDKFPISRPNLTFSTLTVSNMSPEDSSIYLCSVTKRGQGYGYTFGSGTRLTVV.

The CDR3 DNA is TGTGCCAGCGTGGGGGCGCGGGAGACCCAGTACTTC. Protein product: CASVGARETQYF. This chain uses TRBV25-1 with TRBJ2-5; tentatively, D is TRBD1 (6 bases). The CDR3 runs 12 residues. Per the germline V gene, CDR1 is MGHDK and CDR2 is SYGVNS. V was trimmed by 8 bases and J by 5 bases, leaving 12 bases between them. Looking up the rest from reference TRBV25-1 and TRBJ2-5 gives the full variable domain: EADIYQTPRYLVIGTGKKITLECSQTMGHDKMYWYQQDPGMELHLIHYSYGVNSTEKGDLSSESTVSRIRTEHFPLTLESARPSHTSQYLCASVGARETQYFGPGTRLLVL.